This T cell receptor beta chain was captured by sequencing in a study of CD8+CD57+ T cells in acquired aplastic anemia. Turning to the study itself: DNA from sorted CD4+ and CD8+ cells averaged around 3 ug. The study's findings and limits: In CD8+ cells, Simpson's diversity showed no significant difference between patients and controls.

TCR beta VDJ and CDR3 profiling used genomic DNA as template. Using its own MiXCR run on the reads, TCRdb lists one record per CDR3 protein. Of around 250,000 distinct CDR3 sequences listed, roughly 82% are singletons. Per the germline V gene, CDR1 is SGHVS and CDR2 is FQNEAQ. The CDR3 is 13 amino acids in total, end residues counted. Selection for sequencing was limited to patients who had shown CD8+CD57+ cell expansion by flow cytometry. Severe acquired aplastic anemia affected all patients. Notes on this clonotype: Its antigen remains unidentified. Since the CDR3 does not end with the conserved phenylalanine or tryptophan, this likely comes from a read error. No DNA is shown, since the ends of the CDR3 on it are uncertain; the CDR3 is the one TCRdb lists.

The sample taken for sequencing was sorted CD4+, CD8+, or CD8+CD57+ T cells (not recorded which) from PBMCs. The chain joins TRBV7-8 to TRBJ2-1; whether TRBD2, the table's D call, matches the DNA was not checked. This clonotype was obtained from a human donor with aplastic anemia. The chain's CDR3 is CASSYGGGHDPQY.